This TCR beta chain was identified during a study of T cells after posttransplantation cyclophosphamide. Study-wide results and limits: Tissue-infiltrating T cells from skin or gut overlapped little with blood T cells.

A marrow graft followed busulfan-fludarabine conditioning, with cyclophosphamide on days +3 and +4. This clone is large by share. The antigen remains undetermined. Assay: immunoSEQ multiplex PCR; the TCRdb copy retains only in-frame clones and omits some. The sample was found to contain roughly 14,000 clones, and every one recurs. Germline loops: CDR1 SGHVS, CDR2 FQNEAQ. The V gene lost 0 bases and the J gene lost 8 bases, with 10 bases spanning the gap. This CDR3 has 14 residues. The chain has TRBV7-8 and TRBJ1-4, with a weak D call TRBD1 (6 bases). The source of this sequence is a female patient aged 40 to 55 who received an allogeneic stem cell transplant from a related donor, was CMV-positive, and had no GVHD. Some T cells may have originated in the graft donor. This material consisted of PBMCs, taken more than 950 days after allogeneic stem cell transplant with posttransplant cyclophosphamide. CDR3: CASSLATGSEKLFF. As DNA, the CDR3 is TGTGCCAGCAGCTTAGCTACAGGGTCCGAAAAACTGTTTTTT.